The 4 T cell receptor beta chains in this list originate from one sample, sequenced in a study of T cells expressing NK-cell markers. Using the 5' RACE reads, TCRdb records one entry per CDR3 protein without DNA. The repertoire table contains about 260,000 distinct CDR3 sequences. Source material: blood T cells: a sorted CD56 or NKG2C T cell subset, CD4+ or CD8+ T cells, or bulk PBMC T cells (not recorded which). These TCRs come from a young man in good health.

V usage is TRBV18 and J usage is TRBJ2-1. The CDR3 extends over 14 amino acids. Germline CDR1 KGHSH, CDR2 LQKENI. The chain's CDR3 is CASSPSVAGNEQFF.

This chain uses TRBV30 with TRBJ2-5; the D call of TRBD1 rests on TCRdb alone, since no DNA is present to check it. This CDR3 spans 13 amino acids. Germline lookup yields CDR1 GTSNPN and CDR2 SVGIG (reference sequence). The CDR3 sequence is CAWSSGTPGTQYF.

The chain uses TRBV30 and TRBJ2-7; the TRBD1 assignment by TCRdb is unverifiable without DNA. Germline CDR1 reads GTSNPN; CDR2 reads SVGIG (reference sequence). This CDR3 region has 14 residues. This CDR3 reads CAWRMGQGSYEQYF.

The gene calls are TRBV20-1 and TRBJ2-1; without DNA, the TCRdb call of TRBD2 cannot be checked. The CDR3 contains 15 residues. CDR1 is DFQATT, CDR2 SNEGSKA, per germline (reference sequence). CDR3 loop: CSAFAVGTSGRDQFF.